These 20 T cell receptor beta chains share one sample of origin, sequenced in a study of blood T cell repertoires in COVID-19. Method: immunoSEQ multiplex PCR; TCRdb's copy keeps in-frame clones and lacks some. The sample contains about 170,000 clones, approximately 80% of which appear only once. Sequenced sample: PBMCs or T cells enriched from blood (not recorded which). The receptors stem from a man aged 45 to 65 who had recovered from COVID-19.

The chain links TRBV20-1 to TRBJ2-7; D uncertain. Per the germline V gene, CDR1 is DFQATT and CDR2 is SNEGSKA (reference sequence). CDR3 size: 11 residues. Trimming left V 2 bases short and J 3 bases short, with 5 bases between. Here the CDR3 DNA reads TGCAGTGCTAGATCCAACTACGAGCAGTACTTC. Its translation is CSARSNYEQYF.

This clone occurred a few times. The genes are TRBV2 and TRBJ2-7; no definite D call. Germline V lookup: CDR1 SNHLY, CDR2 FYNNEI. The CDR3 covers 12 residues. Trimming shortened V by 4 bases and J by 3 bases, and 7 bases separated the two germline ends. As DNA, the CDR3 is TGTGCCAGCAGTGCACTTGTCTACGAGCAGTACTTC. It specifies CASSALVYEQYF. The full variable domain, completed using reference TRBV2 and TRBJ2-7, is EPEVTQTPSHQVTQMGQEVILRCVPISNHLYFYWYRQILGQKVEFLVSFYNNEISEKSEIFDDQFSVERPDGSNFTLKIRSTKLEDSAMYFCASSALVYEQYFGPGTRLTVT.

The chain couples TRBV10-3 to TRBJ1-2; no firm D call. CDR3 length equals 15 residues. Between the trimmed V and J ends, which lost 3 bases and 2 bases, there was a span of 13 bases. CDR1 and CDR2 from the germline V gene are ENHRY and SYGVKD. CDR3 sequence: CAISESPQVNYGYTF. CDR3 in DNA: TGTGCCATCAGTGAATCCCCCCAGGTGAACTATGGCTACACCTTC.

This clone was detected only a few times. The rearrangement links TRBV5-1 to TRBJ2-3; possible D gene TRBD2, 6 bases. V was shortened by 4 bases and J by 0 bases, with 9 bases between the two germline ends. The CDR3 is 14 residues long. The V gene's germline CDR1 is SGHRS and CDR2 YFSETQ. The DNA of the CDR3 is TGCGCCAGCAGCCGGGGGTTGAGCACAGATACGCAGTATTTT. Residues: CASSRGLSTDTQYF.

The genes are TRBV11-2 and TRBJ1-1, with D unclear. Trimming took 7 bases from V and 1 from J, leaving 10 bases between them. The CDR3 loop spans 13 amino acids. CDR1 is SGHAT and CDR2 is FQNNGV in the germline V gene. CDR3 residues: CASTLSANTEAFF. Here the CDR3 DNA reads TGTGCCAGCACCCTTAGTGCGAACACTGAAGCTTTCTTT.

The genes are TRBV3-1 (or the pseudogene TRBV3-2) and TRBJ1-2; 8 bases align to TRBD1. Germline V gives CDR1 LGHDT, CDR2 YNNKEL (reference sequence). This CDR3 contains 14 residues. V was clipped by 3 bases and J by 4 bases; unmatched bases: 4. DNA for the CDR3: TGTGCCAGCAGCCAGCAGGGGGCAGGCTATGGCTACACCTTC. Translated: CASSQQGAGYGYTF.

This clone was observed once. This chain joins TRBV10-3 and TRBJ2-1; TRBD2 might be the D (6 bases). CDR3 length equals 16 residues. V was shortened by 6 bases and J by 4 bases, with 19 bases between the two germline ends. Germline assignment: CDR1 ENHRY and CDR2 SYGVKD. The CDR3 region is CAIREGLGTGYNEQFF. CDR3 nucleotide sequence: TGTGCCATCAGAGAAGGTCTAGGGACTGGATACAATGAGCAGTTCTTC.

The J gene is TRBJ2-5, the V gene TRBV3-1 (or the pseudogene TRBV3-2); 9 nucleotides line up with TRBD1. V shed 4 bases and J 4 bases; nucleotides not matched to a gene: 13. The CDR3 contains 17 residues. Germline loops: CDR1 LGHDT, CDR2 YNNKEL (reference sequence). The CDR3 is CASSPRPGGQGRETQYF. CDR3 DNA sequence: TGTGCCAGCAGCCCCCGTCCGGGAGGACAGGGGAGAGAGACCCAGTACTTC.

This chain uses TRBV2 with TRBJ1-5; D unresolved. Germline CDR1 reads SNHLY; CDR2 reads FYNNEI. V lost 2 bases to trimming and J lost 2 bases, with 10 bases between them. The CDR3 runs 15 residues. Here the CDR3 reads CASSETEAGNQPQHF. CDR3 DNA sequence: TGTGCCAGCAGTGAAACTGAGGCGGGCAATCAGCCCCAGCATTTT.

The gene calls are TRBV29-1 and TRBJ1-2; 9 nucleotides align to TRBD1. The germline gives CDR1 SQVTM, CDR2 ANQGSEA. V lost 8 bases to trimming and J lost 4 bases; unmatched junction nucleotides: 11. The CDR3 consists of 14 residues. The CDR3 nucleotides read TGCAGCTCTTACACCGGGACAGGGAGCTATGGCTACACCTTC. Translated, it gives CSSYTGTGSYGYTF.

This clone was picked up a small number of times. V and J are TRBV7-8 and TRBJ2-7; 8 nucleotides match TRBD2. With 8 bases clipped from V and 0 bases from J, the junction kept 6 bases outside the gene matches. The CDR3 spans 14 residues. CDR1 is SGHVS, CDR2 FQNEAQ, per germline. The CDR3 DNA sequence: TGTGCCAGCTACAAGGGACTAGTCTCCTACGAGCAGTACTTC. This encodes CASYKGLVSYEQYF.

This chain joins TRBV6-4 and TRBJ1-1; D gene ambiguous. With 6 bases removed from V and 0 bases from J, the gap between germline ends came to 8 bases. Looked up from germline, CDR1 is MRHNA and CDR2 is SNTAGT. This CDR3 comprises 13 residues. CDR3 coding DNA: TGTGCCAGCAGAGTAGAAATGAACACTGAAGCTTTCTTT. This gives the protein CASRVEMNTEAFF.

The chain combines TRBV28 with TRBJ1-6; 10 positions match TRBD1. Germline lookup yields CDR1 MDHEN and CDR2 SYDVKM. The CDR3 is made up of 14 amino acids. Trimming took 8 bases from V and 7 from J; bases not matched to a gene: 5. The CDR3 DNA follows: TGTGCCAGCGAGAGGGACAGGGGCAATTCACCCCTCCACTTT. It encodes CASERDRGNSPLHF.

The chain recombines TRBV24-1 with TRBJ2-2; TRBD2 aligns across 7 bases. V gave up 8 bases and J gave up 5 bases; unmatched junction bases: 4. CDR1 KGHDR and CDR2 SFDVKD come from the germline V gene. The CDR3 contains 13 residues. The CDR3 coding sequence is TGTGCCACCATGGGAGGGGCGACCGGGGAGCTGTTTTTT. This codes for CATMGGATGELFF.

As DNA, the CDR3 is TGTGCCAGTAAGCCGGGCTCAACGGCGGGGAACTATGGCTACACCTTC. Its protein is CASKPGSTAGNYGYTF. J is TRBJ1-2 and V is TRBV19, with unresolved D. This CDR3 has 16 amino acids. Trimming cost V 7 bases and J 2 bases, with 20 bases left between them. Germline lookup yields CDR1 LNHDA and CDR2 SQIVND (reference sequence).

The chain links TRBV6-5 to TRBJ1-1; TRBD1 aligns across 8 bases. The germline V gene encodes CDR1 MNHEY and CDR2 SVGAGI. This CDR3 region has 16 residues. After removal of 2 bases from V and 3 bases from J, the junction contained 8 bases not matched to a gene. The CDR3 DNA sequence: TGTGCCAGCAGTTACGCCTATACAGGGGGGTACACTGAAGCTTTCTTT. It specifies CASSYAYTGGYTEAFF.

This clone was seen a single time. The chain uses TRBV10-3 and TRBJ1-6, with 8 bases fitting TRBD1. This CDR3 is 15 amino acids long. V lost 3 bases and J lost 5; bases outside the gene matches: 3. CDR1 is ENHRY, CDR2 SYGVKD, per germline. The chain's CDR3 is CAISDAGGDNSPLHF. For the CDR3, the DNA is TGTGCCATCAGTGACGCAGGGGGCGATAATTCACCCCTCCACTTT.

The chain joins TRBV19 to TRBJ1-3; TRBD1 matches 9 bases. Germline V CDR1 and CDR2: LNHDA, SQIVND (reference sequence). The CDR3 runs to 14 residues. With V trimmed by 7 bases and J by 4 bases, 5 bases remained unmatched. DNA of the CDR3: TGTGCCAGTACTCGACAGGGGGGCGGAAACACCATATATTTT. As protein: CASTRQGGGNTIYF.

The rearrangement uses TRBV18 and TRBJ2-7; the match to TRBD1 covers 10 bases. V trimming: 6 bases; J trimming: 3 bases; junction bases outside the gene matches: 5. The CDR3 runs 14 residues. CDR1 KGHSH and CDR2 LQKENI come from the germline V gene. The CDR3 region has the DNA TGTGCCAGCTCCCCGGACAGGGGGAGCTACGAGCAGTACTTC. Encoded protein: CASSPDRGSYEQYF. Variable domain in full (rest from reference TRBV18 and TRBJ2-7): NAGVMQNPRHLVRRRGQEARLRCSPMKGHSHVYWYRQLPEEGLKFMVYLQKENIIDESGMPKERFSAEFPKEGPSILRIQQVVRGDSAAYFCASSPDRGSYEQYFGPGTRLTVT.

This rearrangement joins TRBV3-1 (or the pseudogene TRBV3-2) to TRBJ2-1; 9 bases map to TRBD1. The CDR3 sequence is 15 residues long. V shed 3 bases, J shed 5 bases, and the junction held 5 bases outside the gene matches. Germline values: CDR1 LGHDT, CDR2 YNNKEL (reference sequence). Here the CDR3 reads CASSHGTGWDNEQFF. The CDR3 nucleotides are TGTGCCAGCAGCCACGGGACAGGGTGGGACAATGAGCAGTTCTTC.